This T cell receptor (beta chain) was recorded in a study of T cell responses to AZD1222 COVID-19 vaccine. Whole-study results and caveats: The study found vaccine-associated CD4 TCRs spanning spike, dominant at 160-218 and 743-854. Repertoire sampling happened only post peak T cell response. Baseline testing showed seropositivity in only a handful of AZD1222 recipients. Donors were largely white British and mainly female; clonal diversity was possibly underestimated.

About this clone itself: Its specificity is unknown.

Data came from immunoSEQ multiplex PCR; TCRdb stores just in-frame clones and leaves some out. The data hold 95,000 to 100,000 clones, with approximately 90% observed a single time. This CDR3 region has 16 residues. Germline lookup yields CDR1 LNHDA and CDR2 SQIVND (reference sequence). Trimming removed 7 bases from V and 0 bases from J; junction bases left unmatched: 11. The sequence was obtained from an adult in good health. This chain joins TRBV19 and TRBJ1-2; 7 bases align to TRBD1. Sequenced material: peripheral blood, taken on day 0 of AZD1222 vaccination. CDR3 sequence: CASTLWAGQSNYGYTF. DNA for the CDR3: TGTGCCAGTACCCTATGGGCGGGACAGTCTAACTATGGCTACACCTTC. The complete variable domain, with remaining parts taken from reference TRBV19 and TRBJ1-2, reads DGGITQSPKYLFRKEGQNVTLSCEQNLNHDAMYWYRQDPGQGLRLIYYSQIVNDFQKGDIAEGYSVSREKKESFPLTVTSAQKNPTAFYLCASTLWAGQSNYGYTFGSGTRLTVV.